This paragraph covers one T cell receptor beta chain sequence. The table came from immunoSEQ multiplex PCR; TCRdb's copy has only in-frame clones and leaves some out. The sample shows 40,000 to 55,000 clones, over 90% of them seen only once. This entry belongs to a study of control samples from healthy donors and cancer patients. The J segment lost 7 bases and the V segment lost 5 bases, leaving 2 bases of the junction unmatched. Germline-derived CDR1 and CDR2 are SNHLY and FYNNEI. The CDR3 has 14 amino acids. Sequencing input: PBMCs. This clonotype originated in a woman aged 50 to 60 with head and neck cancer. This chain joins TRBV2 and TRBJ1-6; 10 nucleotides align to TRBD1. The CDR3 nucleotides are TGTGCCAGCAGTCCGACAGGGGGCAATTCACCCCTCCACTTT. This gives the protein CASSPTGGNSPLHF.